This T cell receptor beta chain was obtained from a study of blood T cell repertoires in COVID-19. Participant age was roughly 18 to 100 years, and participants resided in about 25 US areas. Grouping used clinical history reported by participants in a survey and questionnaire. Repertoires were generated with immunoSEQ multiplex PCR, while TCRdb's copy carries only in-frame clones and drops some. This table has some 340,000 clones, under 85% appearing once. The CDR3 spans 13 residues. V lost 4 bases, J lost 6 bases, and 9 bases lay in between. Germline lookup yields CDR1 LGHDT and CDR2 YNNKEL (reference sequence).

The sequence was collected from a woman aged 45-65 years who had recovered from COVID-19. This chain joins TRBV3-1 (or the pseudogene TRBV3-2) and TRBJ1-4; unclear D gene. The sequenced material came from PBMCs or T cells enriched from blood (not recorded which). The CDR3 sequence: CASSLAGDEKLFF. The CDR3 bases are TGTGCCAGCAGCCTGGCCGGGGATGAAAAACTGTTTTTT.